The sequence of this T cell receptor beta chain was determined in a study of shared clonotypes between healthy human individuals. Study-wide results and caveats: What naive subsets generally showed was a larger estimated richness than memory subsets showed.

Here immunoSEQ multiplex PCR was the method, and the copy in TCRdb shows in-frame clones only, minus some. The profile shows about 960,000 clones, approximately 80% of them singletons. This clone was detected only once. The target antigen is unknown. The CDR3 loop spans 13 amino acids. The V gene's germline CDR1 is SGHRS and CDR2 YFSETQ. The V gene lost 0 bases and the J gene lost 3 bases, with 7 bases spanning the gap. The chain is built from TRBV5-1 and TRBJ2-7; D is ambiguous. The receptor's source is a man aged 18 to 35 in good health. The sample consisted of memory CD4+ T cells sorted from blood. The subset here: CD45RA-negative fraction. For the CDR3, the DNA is TGCGCCAGCAGCTTGGACTCATACTACGAGCAGTACTTC. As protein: CASSLDSYYEQYF.